What follows are 15 T cell receptor beta chains derived from one specimen sequenced in a study of long-term antiretroviral therapy in people with HIV. Assay version v3.0 of immunoSEQ was used, and it was run at survey level. The table came from immunoSEQ multiplex PCR; TCRdb's copy has only in-frame clones and leaves some out. The top ten hold roughly 2.3% of the sample, which has 20,000 to 30,000 clones, roughly 88% seen once. The source material was unsorted PBMCs, sampled 3 years after starting antiretroviral therapy. Source of these receptors: a man over 45 with HIV.

This chain connects TRBV6-5 to TRBJ2-7; D is unresolved. Trimming pared 0 bases from V and 4 bases from J, leaving 13 bases between. Germline loops: CDR1 MNHEY, CDR2 SVGAGI. The CDR3 runs 15 residues. CDR3 coding DNA: TGTGCCAGCAGTTACTCGACTCCCGCCCCTTACGAGCAGTACTTC. Translation: CASSYSTPAPYEQYF.

CDR3 DNA sequence: TGTGCCAGCAGCTTAATTTGGGGCGTGAGCACCGGGGAGCTGTTTTTT. Residues: CASSLIWGVSTGELFF. The chain employs TRBV11-2 and TRBJ2-2; maybe TRBD1 (5 bases). V lost 2 bases and J 4 bases, leaving 14 bases between the germline ends. Germline loops: CDR1 SGHAT, CDR2 FQNNGV. The CDR3 is 16 amino acids. The full variable domain, completed using reference TRBV11-2 and TRBJ2-2, is EAGVAQSPRYKIIEKRQSVAFWCNPISGHATLYWYQQILGQGPKLLIQFQNNGVVDDSQLPKDRFSAERLKGVDSTLKIQPAKLEDSAVYLCASSLIWGVSTGELFFGEGSRLTVL.

The chain has TRBV6-6 and TRBJ1-5; D remains ambiguous. Trimming took off 2 bases at V and 7 bases at J, with 6 bases between the two ends. Per germline, CDR1 MNHNY and CDR2 SVGAGI (reference sequence). The CDR3 length is 12 residues. The CDR3 DNA sequence: TGTGCCAGCAGTTACGCGGGGCAGCCCCAGCATTTT. Its protein product is CASSYAGQPQHF.

This rearrangement joins TRBV9 to TRBJ2-4, with 10 bases fitting TRBD2. The CDR3 consists of 16 residues. Germline CDR1 reads SGDLS; CDR2 reads YYNGEE. Germline trimming cut 5 bases from V and 6 bases from J; bases unmatched to any gene: 11. This CDR3 reads CASSRLSGGEGNIQYF. The CDR3 DNA reads TGTGCCAGCAGTAGATTAAGCGGGGGGGAAGGAAACATTCAGTACTTC.

The table lists this clone with a few counts. The gene calls are TRBV5-5 and TRBJ1-3; D is ambiguous. Looked up from germline, CDR1 is SGHKS and CDR2 is YYEKEE (reference sequence). The V end was cut by 0 bases, the J end by 2 bases, with 6 bases between. The CDR3 sequence is 14 residues long. CDR3 amino acids: CASSLDLPGNTIYF. CDR3 DNA: TGTGCCAGCAGCTTGGATCTACCTGGAAACACCATATATTTT.

The V and J genes are TRBV4-3 and TRBJ2-4; perhaps TRBD1 as D (6 bases). Trimming left V 3 bases short and J 0 bases short, with 15 bases between. Germline loops: CDR1 LGHNA, CDR2 YSLEER. The CDR3 length is 17 residues. CDR3 in amino acids: CASSQARQDLAKNIQYF. In nucleotides, the CDR3 is TGCGCCAGCAGCCAGGCCCGACAGGACCTAGCCAAAAACATTCAGTACTTC.

The chain carries TRBV4-3 and TRBJ2-6, with a possible D match to TRBD2 (6 bases). Germline lookup yields CDR1 LGHNA and CDR2 YSLEER. The V and J ends lost 0 bases and 2 bases respectively, with 8 bases between them. CDR3 size: 16 residues. The CDR3 here is CASSQDGGAGANVLTF. The CDR3 DNA follows: TGCGCCAGCAGCCAAGATGGCGGGGCTGGGGCCAACGTCCTGACTTTC.

The gene calls are TRBV4-3 and TRBJ1-3; TRBD1 matches at 7 bases. The germline V gene has CDR1 LGHNA and CDR2 YSLEER. Unmatched junction bases numbered 8, after V lost 3 bases and J lost 3 bases. This CDR3 region has 16 residues. CDR3 coding DNA: TGCGCCAGCAGCCAGGGTACAGGGGCAAGTGGAAACACCATATATTTT. Its protein product is CASSQGTGASGNTIYF.

The chain's CDR3 is CASSLRADGSEQYF. CDR3 DNA: TGCGCCAGCAGCCTAAGAGCAGATGGCTCCGAGCAGTACTTC. V gene TRBV4-3 combines with J gene TRBJ2-7; D remains unclear. The V gene lost 4 bases and the J gene lost 6 bases, with 16 bases spanning the gap. From germline, CDR1 is LGHNA and CDR2 YSLEER. CDR3 length: 14 residues.

The chain is built from TRBV19 and TRBJ2-2, with 10 bases identical to TRBD2. With V trimmed by 1 base and J by 11 bases, 4 bases remained unmatched. From germline, CDR1 is LNHDA and CDR2 SQIVND (reference sequence). The CDR3 consists of 14 residues. The CDR3 here is CASSIVLAGTELFF. The DNA for the CDR3 is TGTGCCAGTAGTATAGTACTAGCGGGAACTGAGCTGTTTTTT.

This clone has just one count. J is TRBJ2-2 and V is TRBV19; D is unclear. The V end was cut by 2 bases, the J end by 3 bases, with 13 bases between. CDR3 size: 16 residues. Germline CDR1 and CDR2: LNHDA and SQIVND (reference sequence). The CDR3 coding sequence is TGTGCCAGTAGTATAAGAGGCAGCCCAGACACCGGGGAGCTGTTTTTT. It yields the protein CASSIRGSPDTGELFF.

This clone came up once. The CDR3 here is CASIPRQGANTGELFF. Written as DNA, the CDR3 is TGCGCCAGCATCCCCCGCCAGGGGGCAAACACCGGGGAGCTGTTTTTT. The chain employs TRBV10-2 and TRBJ2-2; 8 bases align to TRBD1. This CDR3 is built from 16 residues. With V trimmed by 7 bases and J by 2 bases, 9 bases remained unmatched. Germline CDR1 is WSHSY and CDR2 is SAAADI.

The CDR3 reads CASSRQVSSYEQYF. CDR3 nucleotides: TGTGCCAGCAGCAGACAGGTTTCCTCCTACGAGCAGTACTTC. The chain combines TRBV2 with TRBJ2-7, with D tentatively TRBD1 (6 bases). Germline CDR1 is SNHLY and CDR2 is FYNNEI. V lost 6 bases and J 0 bases, leaving 12 bases between the germline ends. The CDR3 sequence is 14 residues long.

This rearrangement joins TRBV7-2 to TRBJ1-4, with 7 bases lining up with TRBD1. V was clipped by 2 bases and J by 7 bases; unmatched bases: 4. Germline V gives CDR1 SGHTA, CDR2 FQGNSA. The CDR3 is 14 amino acids. The CDR3 region is CASSLWQGGEKLFF. The CDR3 DNA reads TGTGCCAGCAGCTTATGGCAGGGGGGTGAAAAACTGTTTTTT.

The chain employs TRBV19 and TRBJ2-2; possible D gene TRBD2, 5 bases. The V end was cut by 4 bases, the J end by 5 bases, with 8 bases between. CDR3 length: 13 residues. The germline CDR1 and CDR2 sequences are LNHDA and SQIVND (reference sequence). The CDR3 sequence is CASSTSPTGELFF. CDR3 in DNA: TGTGCCAGTAGTACTAGCCCGACCGGGGAGCTGTTTTTT.